A selection of T cell receptor beta chains follows, all from one sample in a study of cytomegalovirus exposure and HLA in healthy donors. Assay: immunoSEQ multiplex PCR; the TCRdb copy retains only in-frame clones and omits some. The data contain 150,000 to 200,000 clones, around two thirds of them singletons. Sequencing was done on a sample of PBMCs. Every receptor here comes from a middle-aged man in good health and CMV-seronegative. CDR3s include the opening cysteine and the closing phenylalanine or tryptophan. D genes are given only for firm matches. Clone size is stated in some rows and not others, as once, few, many or a class when expanded.

j_call d_call clone_size v_call cdr3_nt cdr3_aa
TRBJ2-1 TRBD2 - TRBV4-3 TGCGCCAGCAGCCAAGCCAAGACTAGCGGATTAAGTGATGAGCAGTTCTTC CASSQAKTSGLSDEQFF
TRBJ2-3 TRBD1 - TRBV6-5 TGTGCCAGCATGAGGACAGGGCCTTCAGATACGCAGTATTTT CASMRTGPSDTQYF
TRBJ1-1 - - TRBV6-1 TGTGCCAGCGGCCCCCTGAACACTGAAGCTTTCTTT CASGPLNTEAFF
TRBJ2-3 TRBD1 - TRBV28 TGTGCCAGCTCTCCTTTTGGACAGGGAGATTGGAATACGCAGTATTTT CASSPFGQGDWNTQYF
TRBJ2-7 - - TRBV7-2 TGTGCCAGCAGCTTAGACCTAGCGCCCTACGAGCAGTACTTC CASSLDLAPYEQYF
TRBJ1-1 TRBD1 - TRBV28 TGTGCCAGCAGTTTGGACAGGCGAGGGACTGAAGCTTTCTTT CASSLDRRGTEAFF
TRBJ2-3 - - TRBV20-1 TGCAGTGCTAGGGGGGGAGATACGCAGTATTTT CSARGGDTQYF
TRBJ2-1 TRBD2 - TRBV6-5 TGTGCCAGCATGATGCGGGGGGGCGACAATGAGCAGTTCTTC CASMMRGGDNEQFF
TRBJ1-5 - - TRBV6-1 TGTGCCAGCAGTGGGGGGGGAAATCAGCCCCAGCATTTT CASSGGGNQPQHF
TRBJ2-3 TRBD2 - TRBV7-2 TGTGCCAGCAGAGGTGGGACTAGACGGTCGGATACGCAGTATTTT CASRGGTRRSDTQYF
TRBJ2-1 TRBD2 - TRBV5-4 TGTGCCAGCAGCTCCGGGGGGAATGAGCAGTTCTTC CASSSGGNEQFF
TRBJ2-3 - few TRBV29-1 TGCAGCGTTGCGACAGATACGCAGTATTTT CSVATDTQYF
TRBJ1-1 TRBD1 - TRBV7-9 TGTGCCAGCAGCCCTAAGGACAGGCTGGCTTTTGGGGCTTTCTTT CASSPKDRLAFGAFF
TRBJ2-7 - - TRBV5-1 TGCGTCAGCAGCGTGGGGTACGGGAGTAGCTCCTACGAGCAGTACTTC CVSSVGYGSSSYEQYF
TRBJ2-7 TRBD1 once TRBV6-5 TGTGCCAGCAGTGACGGGACAGGGGGTAGCGAGCAGTACTTC CASSDGTGGSEQYF
TRBJ2-3 TRBD2 few TRBV7-6 TGTGCCAGCAGCTTTACTAGCGGAATCACAGATACGCAGTATTTT CASSFTSGITDTQYF
TRBJ2-7 - - TRBV5-1 TGCGCCAGTAGGGAACAGGGTTACGAGCAGTACTTC CASREQGYEQYF
TRBJ2-1 TRBD2 few TRBV25-1 TGTGCCAGTAGACCTAGCGGGCTCTACAATGAGCAGTTCTTC CASRPSGLYNEQFF
TRBJ2-7 TRBD2 - TRBV7-2 TGTGCCAGCAGCTTAGTCCCTAGCGGGGCCTACGAGCAGTACTTC CASSLVPSGAYEQYF
TRBJ1-4 - - TRBV25-1 TGTGCCAGCAGCCTACGCGGGGGGGGCGGCGAAAAACTGTTTTTT CASSLRGGGGEKLFF
TRBJ1-3 - - TRBV7-2 TGTGCCAGCAGCTCGTATGACAGGCGCTCTGGAAACACCATATATTTT CASSSYDRRSGNTIYF
TRBJ2-7 - - TRBV28 TGTGCCAGCAGTTCCCGGGGGGCCTCCTACGAGCAGTACTTC CASSSRGASYEQYF
TRBJ1-1 - - TRBV6-1 TGTGCCAGCCGCCGCGCGGGGAACACTGAAGCTTTCTTT CASRRAGNTEAFF
TRBJ1-4 - - TRBV4-1 TGCGCCAGCAGCCAAGATACGGTATCGGGAAAACTGTTTTTT CASSQDTVSGKLFF
TRBJ2-1 - - TRBV5-4 TGTGCCAGCAGCTTGAAGGACTCAGAGCAGTTCTTC CASSLKDSEQFF
TRBJ2-3 - - TRBV30 TGTGCTTGGGACCTAGATTATAGCACAGATACGCAGTATTTT CAWDLDYSTDTQYF
TRBJ1-1 - few TRBV6-1 TGTGCCAGCAGGAAGGGACACCAAAACACTGAAGCTTTCTTT CASRKGHQNTEAFF
TRBJ1-2 TRBD1 - TRBV6-5 TGTGCCAGCACCACTGGACAGGCGCACTATGGCTACACCTTC CASTTGQAHYGYTF
TRBJ2-7 - - TRBV29-1 TGCAGCGTTGAAAGAGATAACTACGAGCAGTACTTC CSVERDNYEQYF
TRBJ2-5 TRBD1 - TRBV2 TGTGCCAGCAAATTCTGGACAGGGCCTGAAGAGACCCAGTACTTC CASKFWTGPEETQYF
TRBJ1-3 - - TRBV30 TGTGCCGGACTCCCGGTTCCGGTTCGGACTACTCCTCCTGGAAACACCATATATTTT CAGLPVPVRTTPPGNTIYF
TRBJ1-1 - - TRBV5-4 TGTGCCAGCAGCTTAGCGGGACAGAACACTGAAGCTTTCTTT CASSLAGQNTEAFF
TRBJ2-7 TRBD1 - TRBV2 TGTGCCAGCAGTCGACAGGGAAGCTCCTACGAGCAGTACTTC CASSRQGSSYEQYF